This T cell receptor beta chain was found in a study of OX40 agonist ivuxolimab in advanced cancers. Study-wide context: With ivuxolimab, an agonistic anti-OX40 (CD134) antibody, patients were treated. A partial response was reached by three patients: one with hepatocellular carcinoma and two with cutaneous melanoma.

TCRdb's copy holds only in-frame clones and misses some; the assay was immunoSEQ multiplex PCR. The sample lists some 90,000 clones; more than 85% were seen once. Germline assignment: CDR1 SGHAT and CDR2 FQNNGV. V shed 7 bases and J shed 3 bases, with 13 bases lying between them. The length of the CDR3 is 13 residues. J is TRBJ2-7 and V is TRBV11-2; either TRBD1 or TRBD2 may fit D (5 bases each). This clonotype was sampled from an adult with an advanced solid tumor such as melanoma, head and neck, liver or kidney cancer. The specimen comprised CD4+ or CD8+ T cells sorted from blood, sampled in a trial of the OX40 agonist ivuxolimab. This CDR3 is CASKTMGDYEQYF. DNA for the CDR3: TGTGCCAGCAAAACGATGGGGGACTACGAGCAGTACTTC.